The 11 T cell receptor beta chains below were found in one sample sequenced in a study of prognosis after radiotherapy for stage I lung cancer. The genomic DNA TCR beta CDR3 region underwent two rounds of multiplex PCR. Primers targeting each individual TRBV and TRBJ gene were applied in first-round PCR. TCRdb passed the multiplex PCR reads through MiXCR, listing each CDR3 protein once. The top ten hold less than 14% of the sample, which has about 13,000 distinct CDR3 sequences, roughly 26% seen once. The specimen comprised PBMCs, sampled before or after stereotactic body radiation therapy (not recorded which). Every receptor here comes from a donor at least 50 years old with non-small cell lung cancer.

This chain uses TRBV5-1 with TRBJ2-2, with no clear D. Between the trimmed V and J ends, which lost 1 base and 4 bases, there was a span of 14 bases. Germline assignment: CDR1 SGHRS and CDR2 YFSETQ. The CDR3 has 16 amino acids. The CDR3 DNA follows: TGCGCCAGCAGCTTGTTGGCAGGCGAAATCACCGGGGAGCTGTTTTTT. Encoded protein: CASSLLAGEITGELFF.

This clonotype appeared many times. The chain uses TRBV20-1 and TRBJ1-1, with D perhaps matching TRBD1 (6 bases). CDR3 size: 16 residues. Trimming took off 0 bases at V and 2 bases at J, with 16 bases between the two ends. Germline assignment: CDR1 DFQATT and CDR2 SNEGSKA (reference sequence). CDR3 nucleotides: TGCAGTGCTAGAGACCTAATCAGGGGAATAAACACTGAAGCTTTCTTT. It is translated as CSARDLIRGINTEAFF.

In its sample, this clonotype is medium-sized. This chain uses TRBV24-1 with TRBJ2-1; D remains unclear. CDR3 length: 13 residues. Germline assignment: CDR1 KGHDR and CDR2 SFDVKD. Trimming pared 4 bases from V and 9 bases from J, leaving 12 bases between. CDR3 bases: TGTGCCACCAGTGACCCGATAAATACTGAGCAGTTCTTC. Protein product: CATSDPINTEQFF.

In its sample, this clonotype ranks as medium-sized. The rearrangement joins TRBV11-2 to TRBJ1-2; D is ambiguous. V lost 1 base to trimming and J lost 4 bases, with 10 bases between them. This CDR3 is built from 14 residues. Germline V CDR1 and CDR2: SGHAT, FQNNGV. The chain's CDR3 is CASSLGGGSYGYTF. Written as DNA, the CDR3 is TGTGCCAGCAGCTTAGGCGGTGGGAGCTATGGCTACACCTTC.

This clonotype was counted at least ten times. V gene TRBV7-9 combines with J gene TRBJ2-1; D remains ambiguous. Trimming left V 5 bases short and J 0 bases short, with 11 bases between. Germline V gene lookup returns CDR1 SEHNR and CDR2 FQNEAQ (reference sequence). This CDR3 comprises 15 residues. The CDR3, as DNA: TGTGCCAGCAGCGAACCGGAGAGCTCCTACAATGAGCAGTTCTTC. Residues: CASSEPESSYNEQFF. Full variable domain (remainder filled in from reference TRBV7-9 and TRBJ2-1): DTGVSQNPRHKITKRGQNVTFRCDPISEHNRLYWYRQTLGQGPEFLTYFQNEAQLEKSRLLSDRFSAERPKGSFSTLEIQRTEQGDSAMYLCASSEPESSYNEQFFGPGTRLTVL.

In its sample, this clonotype is medium-sized. V and J are TRBV28 and TRBJ1-2; 8 bases map to TRBD1. This CDR3 is built from 17 residues. V shed 7 bases, J shed 8 bases, and the junction held 21 bases outside the gene matches. The germline CDR1 and CDR2 sequences are MDHEN and SYDVKM. DNA of the CDR3: TGTGCCAGCAACGGCCCCGCGGGGCCAGGGGGCTTCTGGGGCTACACCTTC. Translated, it gives CASNGPAGPGGFWGYTF.

In this sample, this clonotype turned up many times. V is TRBV18 and J is TRBJ1-5, with 7 bases lining up with TRBD1. The trim removed 4 bases at V and 6 bases at J, leaving 12 bases unmatched. The CDR3 length is 16 residues. Germline CDR1 and CDR2: KGHSH and LQKENI. CDR3 DNA: TGTGCCAGCTCACGGGATAGAGGGGGCGGGGGTCAGCCCCAGCATTTT. Protein: CASSRDRGGGGQPQHF.

CDR3: CASRLGQGSDEQYF. The CDR3 nucleotides are TGTGCCAGCAGGTTAGGACAGGGTTCCGACGAGCAGTACTTC. The V call is TRBV2, the J call TRBJ2-7; 8 bases agree with TRBD1. Per the germline V gene, CDR1 is SNHLY and CDR2 is FYNNEI. Trimming at V came to 6 bases and at J to 5 bases, leaving 9 bases not matched to a gene. The CDR3 runs 14 residues.

By share, this clonotype ranks as medium-sized. The rearrangement links TRBV28 to TRBJ2-3; 9 bases match TRBD2. The length of the CDR3 is 15 residues. V shed 3 bases, J shed 6 bases, and the junction held 7 bases outside the gene matches. Germline lookup yields CDR1 MDHEN and CDR2 SYDVKM. The CDR3 nucleotides read TGTGCCAGCAGTTTTTTCCGGACTAGCGCCGATACGCAGTATTTT. This sequence encodes CASSFFRTSADTQYF.

This clonotype was recorded once. Given the absence of the conserved phenylalanine or tryptophan at the CDR3 end, a read error is likely. This chain joins TRBV6-1 and TRBJ2-7; a possible D gene is TRBD2 (5 bases). The CDR3 extends over 15 amino acids. The V gene's germline CDR1 is MNHNS and CDR2 SASEGT. V was trimmed by 1 base and J by 4 bases, leaving 14 bases between them. The CDR3 reads CASSEEIRLAYEQYS. CDR3 DNA sequence: TGTGCCAGCAGTGAAGAAATAAGGCTAGCTTACGAGCAGTACTCC.

At least ten counts were recorded for this clonotype. The chain has TRBV20-1 and TRBJ1-1, with TRBD1 identical over 9 bases. Trimming at V came to 6 bases and at J to 6 bases, leaving 5 bases not matched to a gene. Germline V gene lookup returns CDR1 DFQATT and CDR2 SNEGSKA (reference sequence). This CDR3 is built from 12 residues. CDR3 protein: CSADRGIAEAFF. For the CDR3, the DNA is TGCAGTGCAGACAGGGGGATCGCTGAAGCTTTCTTT.